This T cell receptor beta chain was observed in a study of response to subunit inactivated influenza vaccine. MiXCR, run by TCRdb on the RT-PCR reads, gives a single entry per CDR3 protein. The sample records 300,000 to 350,000 distinct CDR3 sequences, 22% being singletons. V shed 7 bases and J 0 bases; nucleotides not matched to a gene: 9. The CDR3 extends over 18 amino acids. The germline V gene has CDR1 KGHDR and CDR2 SFDVKD. Study results and caveats: The authors put forward the suggestion that each seasonal influenza vaccination may bring in only a limited number of new T cells.

With regard to this clonotype: Its matching antigen is unknown.

This clonotype originated in a man between 50 and 75 years old who received an inactivated influenza vaccine. The J gene is TRBJ1-5, the V gene TRBV24-1; 12 bases are a match to TRBD1. The material was PBMCs from blood, obtained about 19 months after vaccination. CDR3: CATSAGTGGPYSNQPQHF. DNA for the CDR3: TGTGCCACCAGCGCCGGGACAGGGGGCCCATATAGCAATCAGCCCCAGCATTTT.